Shown below are 20 T cell receptor beta chains from a single sample sequenced in a study of blood T cell repertoires in COVID-19. The protocol was immunoSEQ multiplex PCR, while the TCRdb copy is restricted to in-frame clones and leaves out a portion. The table lists some 70,000 clones, 90% of them singletons, with 5.3% in the top ten. Sequencing was carried out using peripheral blood. The receptors were gathered from a man aged 50 to 59 with acute or convalescent COVID-19.

The chain uses TRBV7-9 and TRBJ1-2, with 8 positions matching TRBD1. Germline trimming cut 4 bases from V and 4 bases from J; bases unmatched to any gene: 8. Germline lookup yields CDR1 SEHNR and CDR2 FQNEAQ (reference sequence). The CDR3 consists of 15 residues. In nucleotides, the CDR3 is TGTGCCAGCAGCTATGGACAGGGTAGGGGCTATGGCTACACCTTC. Translation: CASSYGQGRGYGYTF.

This chain joins TRBV12-5 and TRBJ1-2; D gene uncertain. CDR1 and CDR2 from the germline V gene are LGHNT and FRNRAP. The ends were cut back, 1 base at V and 3 bases at J, with 3 bases in the middle. This CDR3 has 12 residues. CDR3 nucleotides: TGTGCTAGTGGTTTGGGGCACTATGGCTACACCTTC. Translated, it gives CASGLGHYGYTF.

The rearrangement links TRBV18 to TRBJ1-4, with D perhaps TRBD1 (5 bases). Germline lookup yields CDR1 KGHSH and CDR2 LQKENI. V lost 3 bases and J 0 bases, leaving 11 bases between the germline ends. The CDR3 covers 16 residues. This CDR3 is CASSPRGASTNEKLFF. CDR3 bases: TGTGCCAGCTCACCCCGTGGGGCCTCAACTAATGAAAAACTGTTTTTT.

This rearrangement joins TRBV5-1 to TRBJ1-3; D is unresolved. This CDR3 contains 15 residues. Germline V gene sequence: CDR1 SGHRS, CDR2 YFSETQ. V dropped 2 bases and J dropped 4 bases, with 13 bases sitting between them. The DNA of the CDR3 is TGCGCCAGCAGCTTATGGGAGTCAGCCGGAAACACCATATATTTT. This sequence encodes CASSLWESAGNTIYF.

The V and J genes are TRBV7-8 and TRBJ1-1; D is possibly TRBD1 (6 bases). The CDR3 has 17 residues. From germline, CDR1 is SGHVS and CDR2 FQNEAQ. With 4 bases removed from V and 1 base from J, the gap between germline ends came to 19 bases. Here the CDR3 reads CASSSLRWGQPNTEAFF. The CDR3 DNA reads TGTGCCAGCAGCTCCCTAAGGTGGGGACAACCGAACACTGAAGCTTTCTTT.

CDR3: CSVVEQNTEAFF. CDR3 coding DNA: TGCAGCGTTGTTGAGCAGAACACTGAAGCTTTCTTT. The chain employs TRBV29-1 and TRBJ1-1, with unresolved D. V was shortened by 4 bases and J by 1 base, with 7 bases between the two germline ends. Germline-derived CDR1 and CDR2 are SQVTM and ANQGSEA. The CDR3 length is 12 residues.

This chain connects TRBV27 to TRBJ1-5; 7 positions match TRBD1. The CDR3 runs 15 residues. Germline CDR1 MNHEY, CDR2 SMNVEV (reference sequence). J was trimmed by 2 bases and V by 10 bases; bases with no gene match: 11. The CDR3 is CATLQGFGRNQPQHF. In DNA form, the CDR3 reads TGTGCCACGTTACAGGGGTTCGGGCGCAATCAGCCCCAGCATTTT.

The chain employs TRBV4-2 and TRBJ2-7; D may be TRBD2 (5 bases). V gave up 4 bases and J gave up 4 bases, with 5 bases separating them. The CDR3 length is 11 residues. The germline gives CDR1 LGHNA, CDR2 YNFKEQ. The CDR3 region is CASSREYEQYF. DNA of the CDR3: TGTGCCAGCAGCCGGGAGTACGAGCAGTACTTC.

V is TRBV19 and J is TRBJ2-7; 7 bases are a match to TRBD2. Trimming cost V 9 bases and J 6 bases; bases outside gene matches: 14. The CDR3 spans 14 residues. CDR1 is LNHDA and CDR2 is SQIVND in the germline V gene (reference sequence). The CDR3 sequence is CASGLGGVEREQYF. CDR3 DNA sequence: TGTGCCAGCGGCCTGGGGGGGGTGGAACGCGAGCAGTACTTC. Full variable domain (rest looked up from reference TRBV19 and TRBJ2-7): DGGITQSPKYLFRKEGQNVTLSCEQNLNHDAMYWYRQDPGQGLRLIYYSQIVNDFQKGDIAEGYSVSREKKESFPLTVTSAQKNPTAFYLCASGLGGVEREQYFGPGTRLTVT.

The chain is built from TRBV27 and TRBJ2-7; 9 bases match TRBD1. Germline assignment: CDR1 MNHEY and CDR2 SMNVEV (reference sequence). V lost 3 bases to trimming and J lost 3 bases; unmatched junction nucleotides: 3. The CDR3 extends over 14 amino acids. The CDR3: CASSFSDRGYEQYF. The CDR3 DNA is TGTGCCAGCAGTTTCTCGGACAGGGGCTACGAGCAGTACTTC.

The gene calls are TRBV6-1 and TRBJ2-7; TRBD2 aligns across 14 bases. Germline trimming cut 3 bases from V and 4 bases from J; bases unmatched to any gene: 5. The CDR3 contains 16 residues. The germline V gene has CDR1 MNHNS and CDR2 SASEGT. CDR3 residues: CASSEKGTSGSYEQYF. CDR3 nucleotide sequence: TGTGCCAGCAGTGAGAAAGGGACTAGCGGGAGTTACGAGCAGTACTTC.

The V call is TRBV10-2, the J call TRBJ1-1, with 9 positions matching TRBD1. From germline, CDR1 is WSHSY and CDR2 SAAADI. Losses at the gene ends were 6 bases for V and 1 base for J; bases not matched to a gene: 3. The CDR3 contains 14 residues. The CDR3 DNA sequence: TGCGCCAGCAGATCACAGGGGGCGAACACTGAAGCTTTCTTT. It codes for CASRSQGANTEAFF.

This clone is a singleton in its sample. This rearrangement joins TRBV18 to TRBJ1-1, with D possibly being TRBD1 (5 bases). The V gene lost 4 bases and the J gene lost 1 base, with 7 bases spanning the gap. This CDR3 has 13 residues. From germline, CDR1 is KGHSH and CDR2 LQKENI. This chain's CDR3 is CASSRGQNTEAFF. The CDR3 DNA reads as TGTGCCAGCTCACGAGGACAGAACACTGAAGCTTTCTTT. The complete variable domain, with remaining parts taken from reference TRBV18 and TRBJ1-1, reads NAGVMQNPRHLVRRRGQEARLRCSPMKGHSHVYWYRQLPEEGLKFMVYLQKENIIDESGMPKERFSAEFPKEGPSILRIQQVVRGDSAAYFCASSRGQNTEAFFGQGTRLTVV.

The gene calls are TRBV24-1 and TRBJ2-1; TRBD1 matches 7 bases. The CDR3 spans 14 residues. The V and J ends lost 9 bases and 2 bases, in that order; junction bases with no gene match: 6. Per germline, CDR1 KGHDR and CDR2 SFDVKD. The CDR3 coding sequence is TGTGCCACCGATCCAGGGGGAGCCTACAATGAGCAGTTCTTC. This translates into CATDPGGAYNEQFF.

The chain joins TRBV27 to TRBJ1-4; a possible D gene is TRBD1 (6 bases). Deletions cut 8 bases from V and 13 bases from J, with 17 bases between. The CDR3 consists of 12 residues. Germline-derived CDR1 and CDR2 are MNHEY and SMNVEV (reference sequence). The CDR3 nucleotides read TGTGCCAGCGGACAGACACCCACCCTACTGTTTTTT. Residues: CASGQTPTLLFF. The entire variable domain, with the rest obtained from reference TRBV27 and TRBJ1-4, is as follows: EAQVTQNPRYLITVTGKKLTVTCSQNMNHEYMSWYRQDPGLGLRQIYYSMNVEVTDKGDVPEGYKVSRKEKRNFPLILESPSPNQTSLYFCASGQTPTLLFFGSGTQLSVL.

This sequence joins TRBV5-5 and TRBJ1-1; 7 positions match TRBD1. The CDR3 is 15 amino acids. Germline-derived CDR1 and CDR2 are SGHKS and YYEKEE (reference sequence). Trimming removed 4 bases from V and 0 bases from J; junction bases left unmatched: 6. The CDR3 sequence is CASSPRTGMNTEAFF. In DNA, the CDR3 is TGTGCCAGCAGCCCGCGGACAGGTATGAACACTGAAGCTTTCTTT.

The chain joins TRBV3-1 (or the pseudogene TRBV3-2) to TRBJ1-4, with 7 bases aligning to TRBD1. V gave up 3 bases and J gave up 3 bases; unmatched junction bases: 4. This CDR3 is 15 amino acids long. Germline V lookup: CDR1 LGHDT, CDR2 YNNKEL (reference sequence). The CDR3 coding sequence is TGTGCCAGCAGCCACCGACAGGGCGCTAATGAAAAACTGTTTTTT. Protein: CASSHRQGANEKLFF.

The chain joins TRBV5-1 to TRBJ2-2; 7 nucleotides line up with TRBD2. Germline lookup yields CDR1 SGHRS and CDR2 YFSETQ. The CDR3 has 16 residues. V gave up 1 base and J gave up 4 bases; unmatched junction bases: 7. The CDR3 nucleotides are TGCGCCAGCAGCTTGTCTTCAGCGGGAACCACCGGGGAGCTGTTTTTT. Encoded protein: CASSLSSAGTTGELFF.

The genes are TRBV24-1 and TRBJ2-3, with D perhaps TRBD2 (6 bases). Trimming left V 7 bases short and J 1 base short, with 8 bases between. Looked up from germline, CDR1 is KGHDR and CDR2 is SFDVKD. The CDR3 length is 13 residues. CDR3 loop: CATRGGGTDTQYF. The CDR3 DNA is TGTGCCACCAGGGGGGGTGGCACAGATACGCAGTATTTT.

The chain is built from TRBV3-1 (or the pseudogene TRBV3-2) and TRBJ2-7; D call uncertain. V was trimmed by 4 bases and J by 3 bases, leaving 4 bases between them. Germline loops: CDR1 LGHDT, CDR2 YNNKEL (reference sequence). The CDR3 is 11 residues long. This CDR3 is CASSPGYEQYF. The CDR3 DNA reads TGTGCCAGCAGCCCGGGCTACGAGCAGTACTTC.